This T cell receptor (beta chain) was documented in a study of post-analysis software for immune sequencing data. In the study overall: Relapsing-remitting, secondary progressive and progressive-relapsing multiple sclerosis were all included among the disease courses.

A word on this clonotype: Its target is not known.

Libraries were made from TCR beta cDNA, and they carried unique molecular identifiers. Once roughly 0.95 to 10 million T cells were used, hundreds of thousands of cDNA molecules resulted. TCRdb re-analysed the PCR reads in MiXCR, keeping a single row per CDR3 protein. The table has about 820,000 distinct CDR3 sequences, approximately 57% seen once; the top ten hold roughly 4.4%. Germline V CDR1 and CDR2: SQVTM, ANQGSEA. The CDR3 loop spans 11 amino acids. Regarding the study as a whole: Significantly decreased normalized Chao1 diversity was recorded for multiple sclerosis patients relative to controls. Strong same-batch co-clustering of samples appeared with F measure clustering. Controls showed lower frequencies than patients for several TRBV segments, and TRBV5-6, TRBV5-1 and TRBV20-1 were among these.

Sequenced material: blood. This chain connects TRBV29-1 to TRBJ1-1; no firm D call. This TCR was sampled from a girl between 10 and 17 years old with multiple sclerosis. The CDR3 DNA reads TGCACAATTAGACAGAACACTGAAGCTTTCTTT. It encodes CTIRQNTEAFF.